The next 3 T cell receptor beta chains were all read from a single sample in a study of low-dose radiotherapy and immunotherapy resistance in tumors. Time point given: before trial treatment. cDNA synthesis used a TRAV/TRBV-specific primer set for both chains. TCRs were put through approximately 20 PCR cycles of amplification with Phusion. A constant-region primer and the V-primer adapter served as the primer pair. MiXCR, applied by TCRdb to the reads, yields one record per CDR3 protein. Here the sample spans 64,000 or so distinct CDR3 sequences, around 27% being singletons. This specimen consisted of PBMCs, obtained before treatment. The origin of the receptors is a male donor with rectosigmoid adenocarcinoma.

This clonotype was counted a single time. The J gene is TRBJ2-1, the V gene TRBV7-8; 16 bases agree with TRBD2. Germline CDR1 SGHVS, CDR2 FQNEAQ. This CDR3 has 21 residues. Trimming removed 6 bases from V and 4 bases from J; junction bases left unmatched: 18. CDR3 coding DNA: TGTGCCAGCAGATCAGCGCCCGGGACTAGCGGGAGGGGGGGTTGGTACAATGAGCAGTTCTTC. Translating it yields CASRSAPGTSGRGGWYNEQFF.

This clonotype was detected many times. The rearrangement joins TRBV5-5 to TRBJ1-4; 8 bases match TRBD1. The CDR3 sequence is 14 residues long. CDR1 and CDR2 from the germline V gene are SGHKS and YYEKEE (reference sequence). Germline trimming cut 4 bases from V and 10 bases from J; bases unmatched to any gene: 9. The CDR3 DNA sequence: TGTGCCAGCAGCATGTACTACAGGGGGAGAAAACTGTTTTTT. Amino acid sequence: CASSMYYRGRKLFF. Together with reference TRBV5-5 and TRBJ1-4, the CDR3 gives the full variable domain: DAGVTQSPTHLIKTRGQQVTLRCSPISGHKSVSWYQQVLGQGPQFIFQYYEKEERGRGNFPDRFSARQFPNYSSELNVNALLLGDSALYLCASSMYYRGRKLFFGSGTQLSVL.

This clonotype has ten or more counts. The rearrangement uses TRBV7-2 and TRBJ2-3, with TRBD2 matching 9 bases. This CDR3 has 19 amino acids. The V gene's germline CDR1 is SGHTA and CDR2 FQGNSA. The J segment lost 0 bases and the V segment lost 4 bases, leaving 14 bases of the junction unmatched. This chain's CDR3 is CASSSRGLAGPTSTDTQYF. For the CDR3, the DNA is TGTGCCAGCAGCTCCCGAGGGCTAGCGGGGCCCACTAGCACAGATACGCAGTATTTT.